This is a list of T cell receptor beta chains from one sample in a study of T cell repertoires in cytomegalovirus infection. TCRdb reprocessed the reads with MiXCR, giving one entry per CDR3 protein. The sample holds under 850,000 distinct CDR3 sequences, around 31% seen once. Their target antigens are unknown. The starting material was cultured PBMCs, obtained from culture after CMV antigen stimulation. Receptor source: a human donor in good health (CMV status not recorded). Some clones in this sample may be carry-over from other donors' samples. Both conserved end residues are part of each CDR3. The D gene is left open where the match is weak. Size is stated for part of the rows, as once, few or many counts, or as a class when the clone is expanded.

v_call	j_call	cdr3_length	clone_size	d_call	cdr3_nt	cdr3_aa
TRBV3-1	TRBJ1-6	12	-	-	TGTGCCAGCAGCAGGGGGAGTTCACCCCTCCACTTT	CASSRGSSPLHF
TRBV20-1	TRBJ1-2	12	-	-	TGCAGTGCTAGGGCAGGGAACTATGGCTACACCTTC	CSARAGNYGYTF
TRBV27	TRBJ2-7	13	-	-	TGTGCCAGCAGCCCTTTTGCCCTCTACGAGCAGTACTTC	CASSPFALYEQYF
TRBV12-3/TRBV12-4	TRBJ2-2	15	-	-	TGTGCCAGCAGTGCGGAGGGGGGCGGTACCGGGGAGCTGTTTTTT	CASSAEGGGTGELFF
TRBV5-4	TRBJ2-3	15	-	-	TGTGCCAGCAGCTTATCCCTGTTAAACACAGATACGCAGTATTTT	CASSLSLLNTDTQYF
TRBV7-2	TRBJ1-2	14	once	-	TGTGCCAGCAGCTTAGGAGGGCGGTCTCCTGGCTACACCTTC	CASSLGGRSPGYTF
TRBV5-6	TRBJ1-4	15	-	-	TGTGCCAGCAGCTTGGTTTCTGCAACTAATGAAAAACTGTTTTTT	CASSLVSATNEKLFF
TRBV4-1	TRBJ1-5	15	few	-	TGCGCCAGCAGCCAAGATGGAAGGGAGGATCAGCCCCAGCATTTT	CASSQDGREDQPQHF
TRBV2	TRBJ1-2	14	-	TRBD1	TGTGCCAGCAGGAAGGGGACAGGGTATATCGACTACACCTTC	CASRKGTGYIDYTF
TRBV28	TRBJ2-5	14	-	-	TGTGCCAGCCTTACGGCAGGGGAATGGGAGACCCAGTACTTC	CASLTAGEWETQYF
TRBV5-1	TRBJ2-7	14	few	-	TGCGCCAGCAGCTTAGGGGAGGCGGCCCTCGAGCAGTACTTC	CASSLGEAALEQYF
TRBV7-8	TRBJ2-5	15	few	-	TGTGCCAGCCTTCGAGGGGACCACGGCCGGGAGACCCAGTACTTC	CASLRGDHGRETQYF
TRBV20-1	TRBJ1-2	15	few	TRBD1	TGCAGTGCTAGAGGGGATCTGACAGGGCCCGGGGGCTACACCTTC	CSARGDLTGPGGYTF
TRBV9	TRBJ2-1	17	-	TRBD2	TGTGCCAGCAGCGTAGGCCCGGGACTAATGGCCTACAATGAGCAGTTCTTC	CASSVGPGLMAYNEQFF
TRBV12-5	TRBJ1-3	15	-	-	TGTGCTAGTGGTTCCTCCCCCTACTCTGGAAACACCATATATTTT	CASGSSPYSGNTIYF
TRBV4-3	TRBJ1-1	15	few	-	TGCGCCAGCAGCCATAACAGGGATGGTTACACTGAAGCTTTCTTT	CASSHNRDGYTEAFF
TRBV5-1	TRBJ2-1	14	-	-	TGCGCCAGCAGATTTCTAGCGCCGATCAATGAGCAGTTCTTC	CASRFLAPINEQFF
TRBV10-2	TRBJ2-7	13	few	-	TGCGCCAGCATGGTGGGGAAGGACTACGAGCAGTACTTC	CASMVGKDYEQYF
TRBV7-8	TRBJ2-5	14	-	-	TGTGCCAGCAGCCCACAGGGTGGTCGTGAGACCCAGTACTTC	CASSPQGGRETQYF
TRBV14	TRBJ1-4	13	many	TRBD1	TGTGCCAGCAGCCGGGACAGGGTTGAAAAACTGTTTTTT	CASSRDRVEKLFF
TRBV18	TRBJ2-1	13	once	-	TGTGCCAGCTCAGAGGGACCCGAAGATGAGCAGTTCTTC	CASSEGPEDEQFF
TRBV27	TRBJ2-2	11	-	-	TGTGCCAGCAGTCTCGCCCGGGAGCTGTTTTTT	CASSLARELFF
TRBV7-9	TRBJ2-4	16	-	-	TGTGCCAGCAGCTTAGAGTCCCCTATAGCCAAAAACATTCAGTACTTC	CASSLESPIAKNIQYF
TRBV30	TRBJ2-1	13	-	-	TGTGCCTATCGACCCATAGCGGTGCATGAGCAGTTCTTC	CAYRPIAVHEQFF
TRBV6-2/TRBV6-3	TRBJ2-2	16	-	-	TGTGCCAGCAGTTACGCGGGACCCATAAACACCGGGGAGCTGTTTTTT	CASSYAGPINTGELFF
TRBV12-3/TRBV12-4	TRBJ1-5	14	few	TRBD1	TGTGCCAGCAGATACGGACAGGGCTCGGGGCCCCAGCATTTT	CASRYGQGSGPQHF
TRBV7-2	TRBJ2-1	15	many	TRBD2	TGTGCCAGCAGCTTAGCAGGCGGGGGGATGTATGAGCAGTTCTTC	CASSLAGGGMYEQFF
TRBV6-2/TRBV6-3	TRBJ1-6	15	-	-	TGTGCCAGCAGTTACTCCGGCAGGGATGATTCACCCCTCCACTTT	CASSYSGRDDSPLHF
TRBV27	TRBJ1-1	15	few	-	TGTGCCAGCAGTTTAAAAATAGGGTCAAGCACTGAAGCTTTCTTT	CASSLKIGSSTEAFF
TRBV7-2	TRBJ2-3	16	many	TRBD2	TGTGCCAGCAGTCCGACTAGCGGGGGAAACACAGATACGCAGTATTTT	CASSPTSGGNTDTQYF
TRBV12-3/TRBV12-4	TRBJ2-1	15	many	-	TGTGCCAGCAGTCCGGGCGGGACGCGGGCCAATGAGCAGTTCTTC	CASSPGGTRANEQFF